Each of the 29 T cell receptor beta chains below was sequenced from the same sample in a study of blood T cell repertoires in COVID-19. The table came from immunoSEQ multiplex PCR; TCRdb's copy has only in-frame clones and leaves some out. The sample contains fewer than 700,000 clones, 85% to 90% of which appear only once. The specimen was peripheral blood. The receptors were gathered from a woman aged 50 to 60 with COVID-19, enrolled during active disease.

The CDR3 protein is CASSPERSVYNEQFF. CDR3 nucleotide sequence: TGTGCCAGCAGCCCCGAGAGGTCTGTCTACAATGAGCAGTTCTTC. The rearrangement links TRBV7-9 to TRBJ2-1, with D hard to call. CDR1 is SEHNR and CDR2 is FQNEAQ in the germline V gene (reference sequence). The CDR3 has 15 residues. Trimming shortened V by 5 bases and J by 3 bases, and 14 bases separated the two germline ends.

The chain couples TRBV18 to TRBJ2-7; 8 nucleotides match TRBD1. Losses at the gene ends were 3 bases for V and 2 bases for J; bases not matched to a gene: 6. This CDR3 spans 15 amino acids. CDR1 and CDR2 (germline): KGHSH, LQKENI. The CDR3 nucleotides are TGTGCCAGCTCACCTGTAGCAGGGGGCACCTACGAGCAGTACTTC. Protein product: CASSPVAGGTYEQYF.

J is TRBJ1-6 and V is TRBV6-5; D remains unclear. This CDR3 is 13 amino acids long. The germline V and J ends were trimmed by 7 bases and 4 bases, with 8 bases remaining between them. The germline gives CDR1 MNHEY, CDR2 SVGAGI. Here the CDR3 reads CASMVQYNSPLHF. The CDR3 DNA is TGTGCCAGCATGGTACAGTATAATTCACCCCTCCACTTT.

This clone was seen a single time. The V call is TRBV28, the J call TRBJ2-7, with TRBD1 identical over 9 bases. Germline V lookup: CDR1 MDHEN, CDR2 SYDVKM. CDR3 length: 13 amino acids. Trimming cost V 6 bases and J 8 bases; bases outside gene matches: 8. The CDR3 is CASRPGTGYKQYF. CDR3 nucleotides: TGTGCCAGCAGACCCGGGACAGGGTATAAGCAGTACTTC.

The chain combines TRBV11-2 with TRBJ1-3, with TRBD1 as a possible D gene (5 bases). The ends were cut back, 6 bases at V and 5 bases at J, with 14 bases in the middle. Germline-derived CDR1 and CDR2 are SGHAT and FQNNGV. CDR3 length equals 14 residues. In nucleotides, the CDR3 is TGTGCCAGCAGACTGACAGTGGGGAGAAACACCATATATTTT. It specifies CASRLTVGRNTIYF.

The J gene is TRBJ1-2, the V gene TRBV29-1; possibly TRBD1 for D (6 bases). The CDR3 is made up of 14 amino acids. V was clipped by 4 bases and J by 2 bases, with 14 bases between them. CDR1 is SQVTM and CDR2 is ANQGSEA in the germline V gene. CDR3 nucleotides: TGCAGCGTTGGGGAACAGGGTTACAACTATGGCTACACCTTC. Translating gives CSVGEQGYNYGYTF.

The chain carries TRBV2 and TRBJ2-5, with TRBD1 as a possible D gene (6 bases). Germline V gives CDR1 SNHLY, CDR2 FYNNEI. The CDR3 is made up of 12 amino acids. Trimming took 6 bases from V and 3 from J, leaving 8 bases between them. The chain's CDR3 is CASRRTEETQYF. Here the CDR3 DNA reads TGTGCCAGCAGGCGGACAGAAGAGACCCAGTACTTC.

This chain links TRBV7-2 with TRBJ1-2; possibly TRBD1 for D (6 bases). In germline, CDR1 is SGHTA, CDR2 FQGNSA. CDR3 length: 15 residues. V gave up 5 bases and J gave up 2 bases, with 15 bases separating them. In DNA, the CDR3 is TGTGCCAGCAGCAGTGCAGGGACATTGAACTATGGCTACACCTTC. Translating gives CASSSAGTLNYGYTF.

The CDR3 spells CASSLEYRDAGVGIPGELFF. Written as DNA, the CDR3 is TGTGCCAGCAGCTTAGAGTATCGCGATGCGGGAGTGGGGATCCCCGGGGAGCTGTTTTTT. This chain joins TRBV11-3 and TRBJ2-2; TRBD2 matches 7 bases. Germline V lookup: CDR1 SGHNT, CDR2 YENEEA. Losses at the gene ends were 0 bases for V and 6 bases for J; bases not matched to a gene: 19. The CDR3 is 20 amino acids.

The DNA for the CDR3 is TGTGCCAGCAGCCGTAGCACAGATACGCAGTATTTT. This codes for CASSRSTDTQYF. The chain combines TRBV7-3 with TRBJ2-3; D not certain. With 5 bases removed from V and 0 bases from J, the gap between germline ends came to 3 bases. CDR3 size: 12 residues. Per germline, CDR1 SGHTA and CDR2 FQGTGA.

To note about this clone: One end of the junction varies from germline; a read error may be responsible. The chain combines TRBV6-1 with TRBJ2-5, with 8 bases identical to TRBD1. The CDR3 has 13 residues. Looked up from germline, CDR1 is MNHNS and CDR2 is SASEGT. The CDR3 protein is CASRDRGIETQYF. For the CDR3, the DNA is TGTGCCAGCCGTGACAGGGGAATAGAGACCCAGTACTTC.

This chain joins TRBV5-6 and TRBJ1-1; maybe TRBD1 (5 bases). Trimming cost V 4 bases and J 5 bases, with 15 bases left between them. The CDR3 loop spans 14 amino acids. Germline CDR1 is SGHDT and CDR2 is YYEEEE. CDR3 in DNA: TGTGCCAGCAGCCTACCGACAGAAATGACTGAAGCTTTCTTT. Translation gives CASSLPTEMTEAFF.

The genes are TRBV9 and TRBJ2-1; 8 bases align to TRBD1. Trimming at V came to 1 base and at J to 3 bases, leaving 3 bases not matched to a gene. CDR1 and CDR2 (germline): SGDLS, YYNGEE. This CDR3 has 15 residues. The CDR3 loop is CASSVQGAIYNEQFF. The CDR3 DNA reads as TGTGCCAGCAGCGTACAGGGGGCAATCTACAATGAGCAGTTCTTC.

The CDR3: CASSEGTGAQETQYF. CDR3 bases: TGTGCCAGCAGTGAAGGGACAGGGGCCCAAGAGACCCAGTACTTC. This sequence joins TRBV6-1 and TRBJ2-5, with TRBD1 matching 9 bases. V shed 1 base and J 1 base; nucleotides not matched to a gene: 1. CDR3 size: 15 residues. CDR1 MNHNS and CDR2 SASEGT come from the germline V gene.

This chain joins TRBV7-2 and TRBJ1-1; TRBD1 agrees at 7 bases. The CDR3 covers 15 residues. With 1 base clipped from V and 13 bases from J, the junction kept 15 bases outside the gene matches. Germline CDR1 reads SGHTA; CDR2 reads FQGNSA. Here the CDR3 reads CASSLVIGTGTESFF. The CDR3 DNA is TGTGCCAGCAGCTTAGTTATTGGAACCGGGACAGAAAGTTTCTTT.

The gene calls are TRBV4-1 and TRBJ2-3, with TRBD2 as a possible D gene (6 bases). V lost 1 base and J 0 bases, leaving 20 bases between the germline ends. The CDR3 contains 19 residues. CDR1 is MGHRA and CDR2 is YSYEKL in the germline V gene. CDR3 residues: CASSQVEARRGISTDTQYF. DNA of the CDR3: TGCGCCAGCAGCCAAGTTGAAGCGCGTCGGGGGATTAGCACAGATACGCAGTATTTT.

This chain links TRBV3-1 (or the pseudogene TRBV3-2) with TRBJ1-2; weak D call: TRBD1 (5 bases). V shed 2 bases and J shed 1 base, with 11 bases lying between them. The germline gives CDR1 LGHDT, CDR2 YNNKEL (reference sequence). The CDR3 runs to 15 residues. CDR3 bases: TGTGCCAGCAGCCAACTCCAGGGCATTAACTATGGCTACACCTTC. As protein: CASSQLQGINYGYTF.

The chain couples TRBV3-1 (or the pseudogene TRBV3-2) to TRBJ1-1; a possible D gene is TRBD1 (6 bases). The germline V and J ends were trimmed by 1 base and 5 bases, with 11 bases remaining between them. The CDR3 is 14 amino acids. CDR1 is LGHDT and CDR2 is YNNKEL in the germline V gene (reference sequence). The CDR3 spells CASSQGHRGTEAFF. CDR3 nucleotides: TGTGCCAGCAGCCAAGGACATAGGGGGACTGAAGCTTTCTTT.

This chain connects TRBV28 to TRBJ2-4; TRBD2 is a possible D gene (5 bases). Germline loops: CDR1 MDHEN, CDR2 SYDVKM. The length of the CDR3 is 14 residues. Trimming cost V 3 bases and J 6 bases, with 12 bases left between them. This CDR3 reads CASSLVGEGNIQYF. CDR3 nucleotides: TGTGCCAGCAGTTTGGTAGGTGAGGGAAACATTCAGTACTTC.

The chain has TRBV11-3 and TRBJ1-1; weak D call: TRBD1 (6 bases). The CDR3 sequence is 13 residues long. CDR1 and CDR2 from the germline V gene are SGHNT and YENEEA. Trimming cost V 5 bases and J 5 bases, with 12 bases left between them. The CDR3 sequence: CASSLWDMTEAFF. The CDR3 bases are TGTGCCAGCAGCCTATGGGACATGACTGAAGCTTTCTTT. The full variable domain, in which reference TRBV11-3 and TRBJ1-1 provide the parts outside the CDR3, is EAGVVQSPRYKIIEKKQPVAFWCNPISGHNTLYWYLQNLGQGPELLIRYENEEAVDDSQLPKDRFSAERLKGVDSTLKIQPAELGDSAVYLCASSLWDMTEAFFGQGTRLTVV.

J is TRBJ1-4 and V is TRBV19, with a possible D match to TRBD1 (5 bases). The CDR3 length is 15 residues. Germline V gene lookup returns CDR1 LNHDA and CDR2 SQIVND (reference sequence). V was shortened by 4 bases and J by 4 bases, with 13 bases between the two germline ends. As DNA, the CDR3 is TGTGCCAGTAGTAGGGGCCTTCCGATTAATGAAAAACTGTTTTTT. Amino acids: CASSRGLPINEKLFF.

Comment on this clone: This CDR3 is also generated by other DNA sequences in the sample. CDR3 protein: CASSPPGDTEAFF. Here the CDR3 DNA reads TGTGCCAGCAGCCCTCCAGGTGACACTGAAGCTTTCTTT. The rearrangement joins TRBV28 to TRBJ1-1, with D unresolved. V lost 6 bases and J 3 bases, leaving 11 bases between the germline ends. CDR3 length equals 13 residues. Germline V gene data show CDR1 as MDHEN and CDR2 as SYDVKM.

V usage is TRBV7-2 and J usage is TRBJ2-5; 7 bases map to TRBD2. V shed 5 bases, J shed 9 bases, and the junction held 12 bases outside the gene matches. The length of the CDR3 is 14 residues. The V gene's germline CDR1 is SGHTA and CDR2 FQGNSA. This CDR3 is CASSLRPAGGSQYF. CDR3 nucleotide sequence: TGTGCCAGCAGCCTGCGGCCAGCCGGGGGGTCCCAGTACTTC.

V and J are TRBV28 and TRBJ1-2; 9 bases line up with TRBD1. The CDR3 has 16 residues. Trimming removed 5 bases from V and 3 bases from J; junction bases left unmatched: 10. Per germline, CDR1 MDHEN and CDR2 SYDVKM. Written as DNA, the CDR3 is TGTGCCAGCAGTCGGGACCGGGACAGGGTGGACTATGGCTACACCTTC. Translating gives CASSRDRDRVDYGYTF.

The CDR3 sequence: CAWSVIEGGEQYF. CDR3 bases: TGTGCCTGGAGTGTCATCGAGGGGGGGGAGCAGTACTTC. The chain has TRBV30 and TRBJ2-7, with D possibly TRBD2 on 7 matching bases. Germline CDR1 GTSNPN, CDR2 SVGIG (reference sequence). The CDR3 loop spans 13 amino acids. Trimming took off 0 bases at V and 7 bases at J, with 13 bases between the two ends.

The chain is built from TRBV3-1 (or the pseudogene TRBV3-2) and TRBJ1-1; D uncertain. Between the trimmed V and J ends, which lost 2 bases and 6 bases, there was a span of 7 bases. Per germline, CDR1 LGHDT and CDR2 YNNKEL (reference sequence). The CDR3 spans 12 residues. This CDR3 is CASSQSGAEAFF. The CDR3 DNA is TGTGCCAGCAGCCAAAGCGGGGCTGAAGCTTTCTTT.

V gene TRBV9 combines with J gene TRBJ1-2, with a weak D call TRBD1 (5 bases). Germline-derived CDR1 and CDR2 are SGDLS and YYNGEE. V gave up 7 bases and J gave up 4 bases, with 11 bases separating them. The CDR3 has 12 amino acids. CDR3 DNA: TGTGCCAGCGCCCAGGGCAGCTATGGCTACACCTTC. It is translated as CASAQGSYGYTF.

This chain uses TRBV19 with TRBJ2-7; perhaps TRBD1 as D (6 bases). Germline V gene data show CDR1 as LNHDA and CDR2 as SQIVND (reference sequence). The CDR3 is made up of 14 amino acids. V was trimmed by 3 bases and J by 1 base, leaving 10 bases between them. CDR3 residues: CASSIRTASYEQYF. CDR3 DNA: TGTGCCAGTAGTATTCGGACAGCTTCCTACGAGCAGTACTTC.

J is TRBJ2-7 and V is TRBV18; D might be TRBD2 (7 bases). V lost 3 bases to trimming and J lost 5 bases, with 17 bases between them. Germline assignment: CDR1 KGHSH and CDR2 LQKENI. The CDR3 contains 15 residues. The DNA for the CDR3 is TGTGCCAGCTCACCGGGGGCGGGAGCCGTCGACGAGCAGTACTTC. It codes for CASSPGAGAVDEQYF.